In its sample, the clone carrying this TCR beta chain was seen many times. The antigen remains unidentified. Each CDR3 protein is one row after TCRdb ran MiXCR on the reads. The repertoire holds nearly 450,000 distinct CDR3 sequences, with roughly a third as singletons. This sample is drawn from a study of T cell repertoires in cytomegalovirus infection. Study overall: Indications of both CMV infection and matching HLA type were provided by public TCR beta signatures. Study observations and caveats: The cumulative frequency of public TCR beta families identified carriers of CMV plus the relevant HLA. Within the response measured ex vivo, HLA-C-restricted CMV-specific TCR beta clonotypes were dominant.

The length of the CDR3 is 16 residues. J lost 0 bases, V lost 3 bases, and 6 bases had no gene match. This rearrangement joins TRBV12-3 or TRBV12-4 to TRBJ2-3, with 7 bases that match TRBD2. This clonotype was obtained from a human donor in good health (CMV status not recorded). Some clones in this sample may be carry-over from other donors' samples. Sequencing was performed on PBMCs. In DNA form, the CDR3 reads TGTGCCAGCAGTTTGTGGGGGACTACTAGCACAGATACGCAGTATTTT. This translates into CASSLWGTTSTDTQYF.